Listed below are T cell receptor beta chains from one sample, sequenced in a study of Graves' ophthalmopathy and Graves' hyperthyroidism. TCRdb used MiXCR to reprocess the multiplex PCR reads, holding one entry per CDR3 protein. This table has about 400,000 distinct CDR3 sequences, 20% to 25% appearing once. The sample comprised peripheral blood. These receptors were taken from a woman between 18 and 29 years old with stable Graves' hyperthyroidism. CDR3s include the opening cysteine and the closing phenylalanine or tryptophan. A D gene is named only where the DNA matches it firmly. Expanded clones get a size class; other rows say once, few or many, or leave the size out.

J gene	V gene	D gene	clone size	CDR3 protein	CDR3 DNA
TRBJ1-2	TRBV6-2/TRBV6-3	TRBD1	-	CASTKRDSYGYTF	TGTGCCAGCACCAAACGGGACAGCTATGGCTACACCTTC
TRBJ1-2	TRBV19	-	many	CASSPTPGRRTYGYTF	TGTGCCAGTAGTCCCACACCGGGACGGAGGACCTATGGCTACACCTTC
TRBJ2-2	TRBV3-1	-	few	CASSHRGPGELFF	TGTGCCAGCAGCCACCGAGGGCCCGGGGAGCTGTTTTTT
TRBJ1-5	TRBV27	-	-	CASSPNQPQHF	TGTGCCAGCAGCCCCAATCAGCCCCAGCATTTT
TRBJ1-2	TRBV5-1	-	-	CASSWQGSDGYTF	TGCGCCAGCAGTTGGCAAGGGTCTGATGGCTACACCTTC
TRBJ2-6	TRBV27	TRBD1	-	CASSLSPYRGLMSGANVLTF	TGTGCCAGCAGTTTATCCCCTTACAGGGGCCTCATGTCTGGGGCCAACGTCCTGACTTTC
TRBJ2-5	TRBV11-2	-	many	CASSIRQGLQETQYF	TGTGCCAGCAGCATAAGGCAGGGGCTGCAAGAGACCCAGTACTTC
TRBJ2-2	TRBV28	-	many	CASRMGHPSGGLFF	TGTGCCAGCAGAATGGGACACCCCTCGGGCGGGCTGTTTTTT
TRBJ1-1	TRBV7-3	-	few	CASSPRGGRYTEAFF	TGTGCCAGCAGCCCGCGGGGGGGGAGGTACACTGAAGCTTTCTTT
TRBJ2-5	TRBV4-1	-	many	CASSPLYVREGLETQYF	TGCGCCAGCAGCCCCTTGTATGTCCGGGAAGGGTTGGAGACCCAGTACTTC
TRBJ2-7	TRBV7-8	-	many	CASSPLLAYEQYF	TGTGCCAGCAGCCCCTTATTGGCCTACGAGCAGTACTTC
TRBJ2-7	TRBV5-1	-	once	CASSRWGEYEQYF	TGCGCCAGCAGCCGCTGGGGAGAGTACGAGCAGTACTTC
TRBJ2-5	TRBV7-8	-	many	CASSPLMGQETQYF	TGTGCCAGCAGCCCCCTGATGGGACAAGAGACCCAGTACTTC
TRBJ2-7	TRBV18	-	few	CASSQGHRSAYEQYF	TGTGCCAGCTCACAGGGACATCGTAGCGCCTACGAGCAGTACTTC
TRBJ2-5	TRBV6-2/TRBV6-3	TRBD1	-	CASSPTIRQGRKTQYF	TGTGCCAGCAGTCCTACCATCCGACAGGGGCGGAAGACCCAGTACTTC
TRBJ1-1	TRBV11-2	-	many	CASSLRANTEAFF	TGTGCCAGCAGCTTACGGGCGAACACTGAAGCTTTCTTT
TRBJ2-7	TRBV6-1	TRBD2	many	CATHPSGSYEQYF	TGTGCCACCCACCCGAGCGGGAGCTACGAGCAGTACTTC
TRBJ2-7	TRBV7-6	-	-	CASSLGGLAQGYEQYF	TGTGCCAGCAGCTTAGGAGGCCTAGCTCAGGGCTACGAGCAGTACTTC
TRBJ1-1	TRBV27	-	many	CASSEEGAFF	TGTGCCAGCAGCGAGGAGGGAGCTTTCTTT
TRBJ1-2	TRBV29-1	-	-	CSVDVPGWDTLLSIGYTF	TGCAGCGTTGATGTACCCGGTTGGGACACTCTCCTTAGTATCGGCTACACCTTC
TRBJ2-5	TRBV20-1	TRBD2	many	CSVSGNGIEETQYF	TGCAGTGTTAGCGGGAACGGGATCGAGGAGACCCAGTACTTC
TRBJ2-7	TRBV28	TRBD1	-	CASSFPRTGSYEQYF	TGTGCCAGCAGTTTCCCTCGGACAGGGTCTTACGAGCAGTACTTC
TRBJ2-5	TRBV12-3/TRBV12-4	-	-	CASSLSALQETQYF	TGTGCCAGCAGTTTATCAGCACTCCAAGAGACCCAGTACTTC
TRBJ2-1	TRBV12-3/TRBV12-4	TRBD2	many	CASSQREAYNEQFF	TGTGCCAGCAGTCAGCGGGAGGCCTACAATGAGCAGTTCTTC
TRBJ2-5	TRBV12-3/TRBV12-4	-	-	CASSLLRQVQETQYF	TGTGCCAGCAGTTTGCTCCGACAGGTCCAAGAGACCCAGTACTTC
TRBJ2-5	TRBV12-3/TRBV12-4	-	many	CASYAGGETQYF	TGTGCCAGCTATGCTGGCGGAGAGACCCAGTACTTC
TRBJ1-1	TRBV12-3/TRBV12-4	-	many	CASSSKLNTEAFF	TGTGCCAGCAGTTCTAAATTGAACACTGAAGCTTTCTTT
TRBJ1-1	TRBV7-6	TRBD1	many	CASSLGGQGARTFF	TGTGCCAGCAGCTTAGGGGGACAGGGGGCGAGAACTTTCTTT
TRBJ1-2	TRBV29-1	TRBD1	-	CSVLQGSWGYTF	TGCAGCGTTCTACAGGGGAGTTGGGGCTACACCTTC
TRBJ2-4	TRBV6-2/TRBV6-3	-	many	CASSYGENIQYF	TGTGCCAGCAGTTATGGGGAAAACATTCAGTACTTC
TRBJ2-7	TRBV6-2/TRBV6-3	TRBD2	many	CASRRLSGETYEQYF	TGTGCCAGCAGGAGGCTTAGCGGGGAAACCTACGAGCAGTACTTC
TRBJ2-7	TRBV7-8	-	many	CASSGPDGVSYEQYF	TGTGCCAGCAGCGGACCGGACGGAGTCTCCTACGAGCAGTACTTC
TRBJ2-5	TRBV7-2	-	many	CASSWRGAQETQYF	TGTGCCAGCAGCTGGAGGGGGGCACAAGAGACCCAGTACTTC
TRBJ1-2	TRBV12-3/TRBV12-4	-	many	CASSLRSGAVGYTF	TGTGCCAGCAGTTTACGGTCAGGGGCGGTTGGCTACACCTTC
TRBJ2-5	TRBV5-1	TRBD1	many	CASSLVLDREETQYF	TGCGCCAGCAGCTTGGTCCTGGACAGGGAAGAGACCCAGTACTTC
TRBJ2-2	TRBV5-1	-	many	CASSLGAHTTTGELFF	TGCGCCAGCAGCTTGGGGGCACATACAACCACCGGGGAGCTGTTTTTT
TRBJ2-7	TRBV15	-	many	CATSSRESTYEQYF	TGTGCCACCAGCAGTCGGGAGTCAACTTACGAGCAGTACTTC
TRBJ1-2	TRBV6-1	-	many	CASSESGRGRYYGYTF	TGTGCCAGCAGTGAGAGTGGGAGGGGCCGGTACTATGGCTACACCTTC
TRBJ2-7	TRBV28	-	many	CASSLGSGLGYEQYF	TGTGCCAGCAGTTTGGGATCCGGGTTGGGCTACGAGCAGTACTTC
TRBJ1-2	TRBV29-1	-	many	CSVLTIPEVYGYTF	TGCAGCGTCCTCACCATCCCAGAGGTCTATGGCTACACCTTC
TRBJ2-7	TRBV9	TRBD2	many	CASSVAGTSYEQYF	TGTGCCAGCAGCGTAGCAGGGACTAGTTACGAGCAGTACTTC
TRBJ1-2	TRBV19	-	many	CASSKTGRNYGYTF	TGTGCCAGTAGTAAAACAGGCCGAAATTATGGCTACACCTTC
TRBJ2-2	TRBV20-1	TRBD2	many	CSAGTSGNTGELFF	TGCAGTGCCGGGACTAGCGGGAACACCGGGGAGCTGTTTTTT
TRBJ1-1	TRBV28	-	-	CASTGGRGVTEAFF	TGTGCCAGCACCGGAGGTAGGGGCGTCACTGAAGCTTTCTTT
TRBJ2-2	TRBV14	TRBD2	many	CASSSRLAATGELFF	TGTGCCAGCAGCTCGCGACTAGCGGCAACCGGGGAGCTGTTTTTT
TRBJ2-7	TRBV11-3	TRBD1	many	CASSLLGFWDSSYEQYF	TGTGCCAGCAGCTTATTGGGGTTTTGGGACAGCTCCTACGAGCAGTACTTC